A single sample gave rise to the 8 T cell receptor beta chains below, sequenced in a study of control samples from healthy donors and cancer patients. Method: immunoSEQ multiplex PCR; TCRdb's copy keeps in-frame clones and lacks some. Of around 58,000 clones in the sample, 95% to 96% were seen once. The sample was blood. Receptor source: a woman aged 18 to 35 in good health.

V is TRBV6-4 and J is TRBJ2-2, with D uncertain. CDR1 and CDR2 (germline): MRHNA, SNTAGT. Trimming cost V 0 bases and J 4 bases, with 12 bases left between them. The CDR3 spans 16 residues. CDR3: CASSDSQTLATGELFF. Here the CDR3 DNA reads TGTGCCAGCAGTGACTCTCAGACACTCGCCACCGGGGAGCTGTTTTTT.

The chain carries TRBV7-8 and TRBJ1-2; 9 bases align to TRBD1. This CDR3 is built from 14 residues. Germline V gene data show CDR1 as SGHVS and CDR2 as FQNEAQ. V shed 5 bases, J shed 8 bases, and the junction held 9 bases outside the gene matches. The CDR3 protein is CASSLRDRVVGYTF. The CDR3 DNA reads TGTGCCAGCAGCCTCCGGGACAGGGTGGTCGGCTACACCTTC.

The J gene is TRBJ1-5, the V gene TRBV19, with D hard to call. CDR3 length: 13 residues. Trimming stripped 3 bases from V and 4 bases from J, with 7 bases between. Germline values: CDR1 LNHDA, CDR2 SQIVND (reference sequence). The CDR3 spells CASSINGNQPQHF. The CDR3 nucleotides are TGTGCCAGTAGTATTAACGGGAATCAGCCCCAGCATTTT.

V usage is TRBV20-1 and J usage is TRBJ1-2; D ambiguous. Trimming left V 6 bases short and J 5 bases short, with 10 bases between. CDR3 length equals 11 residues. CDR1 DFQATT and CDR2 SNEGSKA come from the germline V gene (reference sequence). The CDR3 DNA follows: TGCAGTGCGCCGACTGCATATGGCTACACCTTC. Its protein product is CSAPTAYGYTF.

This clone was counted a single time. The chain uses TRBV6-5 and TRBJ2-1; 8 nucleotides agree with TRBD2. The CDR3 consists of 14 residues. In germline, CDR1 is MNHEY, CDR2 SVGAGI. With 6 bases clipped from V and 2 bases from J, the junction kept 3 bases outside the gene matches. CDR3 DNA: TGTGCCAGCAGAAATAGCGGGGCCTACAATGAGCAGTTCTTC. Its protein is CASRNSGAYNEQFF.

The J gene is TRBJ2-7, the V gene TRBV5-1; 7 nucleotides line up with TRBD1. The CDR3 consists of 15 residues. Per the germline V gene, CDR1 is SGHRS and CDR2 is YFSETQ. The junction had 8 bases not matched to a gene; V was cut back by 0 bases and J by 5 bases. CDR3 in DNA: TGCGCCAGCAGCTTGGGAGAGCAGGGGGTCCACGAGCAGTACTTC. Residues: CASSLGEQGVHEQYF.

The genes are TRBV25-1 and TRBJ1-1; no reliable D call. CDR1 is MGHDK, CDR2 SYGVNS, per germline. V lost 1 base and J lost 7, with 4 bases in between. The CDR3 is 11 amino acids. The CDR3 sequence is CASSESVEAFF. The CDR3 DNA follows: TGTGCCAGCAGTGAATCCGTTGAAGCTTTCTTT.

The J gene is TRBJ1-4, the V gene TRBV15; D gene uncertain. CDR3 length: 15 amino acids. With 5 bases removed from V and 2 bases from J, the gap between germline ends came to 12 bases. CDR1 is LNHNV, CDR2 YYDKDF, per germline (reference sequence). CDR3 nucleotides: TGTGCCACCAGCTCCCCGGGCACGACTAATGAAAAACTGTTTTTT. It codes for CATSSPGTTNEKLFF.